This T cell receptor beta chain was captured in a study of blood T cell repertoires in COVID-19. Profiled with immunoSEQ multiplex PCR; TCRdb holds only in-frame clones, not every one. The sample has 200,000 to 300,000 clones; around four fifths are singletons. The V end lost 0 bases, the J end lost 10 bases, and 11 bases lay between the germline ends. The V gene's germline CDR1 is SGDLS and CDR2 YYNGEE. This CDR3 spans 13 amino acids. The sequenced sample was peripheral blood. The receptor was isolated from a man between 60 and 75 years old with acute or convalescent COVID-19. The chain is built from TRBV9 and TRBJ2-1; weak D call: TRBD1 (6 bases). The CDR3 protein is CASSVDKGVEQFF. The CDR3, as DNA: TGTGCCAGCAGCGTAGACAAGGGGGTAGAGCAGTTCTTC.